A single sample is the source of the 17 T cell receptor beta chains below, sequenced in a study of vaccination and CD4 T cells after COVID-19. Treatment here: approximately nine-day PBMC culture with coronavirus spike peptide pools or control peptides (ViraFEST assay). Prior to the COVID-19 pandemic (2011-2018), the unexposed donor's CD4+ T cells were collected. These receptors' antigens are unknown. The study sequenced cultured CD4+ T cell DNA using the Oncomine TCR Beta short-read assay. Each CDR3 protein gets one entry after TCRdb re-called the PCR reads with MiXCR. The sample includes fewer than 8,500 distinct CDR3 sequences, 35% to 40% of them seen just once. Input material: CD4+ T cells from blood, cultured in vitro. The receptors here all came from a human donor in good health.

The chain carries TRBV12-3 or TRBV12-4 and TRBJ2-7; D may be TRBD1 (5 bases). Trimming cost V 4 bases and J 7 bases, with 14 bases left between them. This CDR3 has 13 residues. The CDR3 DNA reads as TGTGCCAGCAGTTCTTCCAGGGCGGATGAGCAGTACTTC. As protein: CASSSSRADEQYF.

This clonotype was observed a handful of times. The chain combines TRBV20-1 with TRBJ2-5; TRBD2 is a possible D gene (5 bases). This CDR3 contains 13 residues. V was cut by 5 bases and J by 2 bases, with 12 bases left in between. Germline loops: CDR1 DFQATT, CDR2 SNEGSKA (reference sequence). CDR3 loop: CSALDWTQETQYF. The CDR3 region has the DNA TGCAGTGCTTTGGACTGGACTCAAGAGACCCAGTACTTC.

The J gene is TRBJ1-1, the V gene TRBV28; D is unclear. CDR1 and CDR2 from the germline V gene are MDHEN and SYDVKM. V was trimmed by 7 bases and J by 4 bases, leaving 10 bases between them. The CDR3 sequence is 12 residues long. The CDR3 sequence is CASIREATEAFF. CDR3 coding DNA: TGTGCCAGCATAAGGGAGGCCACTGAAGCTTTCTTT.

The DNA for the CDR3 is TGCAGTGCCACTAGACAGGGGAACACTGAAGCTTTCTTT. This sequence encodes CSATRQGNTEAFF. This chain uses TRBV20-1 with TRBJ1-1, with 7 bases aligning to TRBD1. After removal of 6 bases from V and 1 base from J, the junction contained 5 bases not matched to a gene. Germline-derived CDR1 and CDR2 are DFQATT and SNEGSKA (reference sequence). The CDR3 runs to 13 residues.

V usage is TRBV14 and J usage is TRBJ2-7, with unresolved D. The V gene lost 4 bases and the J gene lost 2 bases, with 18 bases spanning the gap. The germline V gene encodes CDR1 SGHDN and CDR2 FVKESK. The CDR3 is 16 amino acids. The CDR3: CASSRTPFGRAYEQYF. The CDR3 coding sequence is TGTGCCAGCAGCCGAACGCCCTTTGGACGTGCCTACGAGCAGTACTTC.

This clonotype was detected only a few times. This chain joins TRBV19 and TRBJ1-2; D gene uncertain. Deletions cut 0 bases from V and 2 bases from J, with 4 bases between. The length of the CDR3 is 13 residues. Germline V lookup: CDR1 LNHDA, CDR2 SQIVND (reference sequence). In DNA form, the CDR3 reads TGTGCCAGTAGTATAGATCACAACTATGGCTACACCTTC. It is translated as CASSIDHNYGYTF.

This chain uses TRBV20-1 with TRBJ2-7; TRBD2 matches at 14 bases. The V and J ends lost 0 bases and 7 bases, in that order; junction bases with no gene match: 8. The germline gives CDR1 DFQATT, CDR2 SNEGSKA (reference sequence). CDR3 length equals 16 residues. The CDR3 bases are TGCAGTGCTAGAGATCCCGGGACTAGCGGGGGTCTTGAGCAGTACTTC. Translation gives CSARDPGTSGGLEQYF.

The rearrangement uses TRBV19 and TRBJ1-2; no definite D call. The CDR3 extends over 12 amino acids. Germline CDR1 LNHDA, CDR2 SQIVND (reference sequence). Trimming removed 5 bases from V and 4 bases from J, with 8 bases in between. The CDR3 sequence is CASSEYVYGYTF. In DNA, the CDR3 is TGTGCCAGTAGTGAGTACGTCTATGGCTACACCTTC.

CDR3 sequence (DNA): TGTGCCTGGAGTGTCGGCAGTGCGGACACCGGGGAGCTGTTTTTT. This gives the protein CAWSVGSADTGELFF. This rearrangement joins TRBV30 to TRBJ2-2; D is unresolved. This CDR3 spans 15 amino acids. Trimming left V 0 bases short and J 3 bases short, with 11 bases between. The germline CDR1 and CDR2 sequences are GTSNPN and SVGIG (reference sequence).

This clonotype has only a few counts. CDR3 in DNA: TGTGCCAGCAGCCCCCAGGGGGCTAACACTGAAGCTTTCTTT. Amino acids: CASSPQGANTEAFF. The J gene is TRBJ1-1, the V gene TRBV7-3; 8 nucleotides agree with TRBD1. The CDR3 is 14 amino acids. In germline, CDR1 is SGHTA, CDR2 FQGTGA. The ends lost 5 bases at V and 2 bases at J; junction bases unmatched: 4.

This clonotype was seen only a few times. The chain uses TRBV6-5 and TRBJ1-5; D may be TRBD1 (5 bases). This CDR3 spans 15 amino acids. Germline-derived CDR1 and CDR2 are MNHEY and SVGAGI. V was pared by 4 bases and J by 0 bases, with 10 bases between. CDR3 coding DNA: TGTGCCAGCAGTTCGCGGGGGAATAGCAATCAGCCCCAGCATTTT. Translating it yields CASSSRGNSNQPQHF.

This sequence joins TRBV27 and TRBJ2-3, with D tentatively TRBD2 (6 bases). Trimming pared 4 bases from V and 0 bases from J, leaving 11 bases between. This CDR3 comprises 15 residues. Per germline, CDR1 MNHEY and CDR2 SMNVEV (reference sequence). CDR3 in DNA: TGTGCCAGCAGTTGGAGGGCACCAAGCACAGATACGCAGTATTTT. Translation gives CASSWRAPSTDTQYF.

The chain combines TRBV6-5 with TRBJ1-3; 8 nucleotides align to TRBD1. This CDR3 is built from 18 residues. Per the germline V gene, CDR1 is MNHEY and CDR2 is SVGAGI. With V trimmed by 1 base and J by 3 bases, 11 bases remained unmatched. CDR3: CASSYFRSTGGGGNTIYF. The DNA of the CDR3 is TGTGCCAGCAGTTACTTCAGATCCACAGGGGGTGGTGGAAACACCATATATTTT.

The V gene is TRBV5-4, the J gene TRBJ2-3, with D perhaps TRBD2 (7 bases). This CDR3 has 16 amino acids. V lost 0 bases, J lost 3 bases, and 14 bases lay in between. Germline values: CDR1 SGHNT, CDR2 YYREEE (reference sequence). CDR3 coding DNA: TGTGCCAGCAGCTTGGGCGGGGGCGCAGGAACAGATACGCAGTATTTT. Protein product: CASSLGGGAGTDTQYF.

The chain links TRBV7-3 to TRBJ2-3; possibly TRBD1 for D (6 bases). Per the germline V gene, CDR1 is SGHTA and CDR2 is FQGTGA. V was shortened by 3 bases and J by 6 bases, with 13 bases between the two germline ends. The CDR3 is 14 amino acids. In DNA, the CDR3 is TGTGCCAGCAGCTTGGGGGCCCACACGGATACGCAGTATTTT. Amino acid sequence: CASSLGAHTDTQYF. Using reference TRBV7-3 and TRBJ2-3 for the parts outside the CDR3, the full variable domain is GAGVSQTPSNKVTEKGKYVELRCDPISGHTALYWYRQSLGQGPEFLIYFQGTGAADDSGLPNDRFFAVRPEGSVSTLKIQRTERGDSAVYLCASSLGAHTDTQYFGPGTRLTVL.

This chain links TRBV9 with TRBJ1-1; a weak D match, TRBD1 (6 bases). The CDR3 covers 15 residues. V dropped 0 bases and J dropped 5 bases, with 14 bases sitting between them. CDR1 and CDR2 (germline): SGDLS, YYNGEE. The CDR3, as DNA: TGTGCCAGCAGCGTAGGACCGGACAGTCGAACTGAAGCTTTCTTT. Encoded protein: CASSVGPDSRTEAFF.

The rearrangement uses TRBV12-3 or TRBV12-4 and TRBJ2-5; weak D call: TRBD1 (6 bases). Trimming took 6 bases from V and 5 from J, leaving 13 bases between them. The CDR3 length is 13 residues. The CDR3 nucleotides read TGTGCCAGCAGGTCACAGGGACGGGAGACCCAGTACTTC. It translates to CASRSQGRETQYF.